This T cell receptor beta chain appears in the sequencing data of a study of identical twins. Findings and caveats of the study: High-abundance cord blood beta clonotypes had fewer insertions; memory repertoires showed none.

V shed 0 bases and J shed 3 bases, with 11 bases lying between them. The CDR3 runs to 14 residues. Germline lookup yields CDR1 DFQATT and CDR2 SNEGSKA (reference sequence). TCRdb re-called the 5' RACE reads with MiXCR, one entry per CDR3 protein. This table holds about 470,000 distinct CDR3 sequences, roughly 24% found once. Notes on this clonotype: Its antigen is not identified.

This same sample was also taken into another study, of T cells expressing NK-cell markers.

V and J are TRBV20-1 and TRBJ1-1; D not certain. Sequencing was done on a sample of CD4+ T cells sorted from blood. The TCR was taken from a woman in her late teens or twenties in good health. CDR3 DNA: TGCAGTGCTAGAGATCGAAGGAAGGACACTGAAGCTTTCTTT. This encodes CSARDRRKDTEAFF.